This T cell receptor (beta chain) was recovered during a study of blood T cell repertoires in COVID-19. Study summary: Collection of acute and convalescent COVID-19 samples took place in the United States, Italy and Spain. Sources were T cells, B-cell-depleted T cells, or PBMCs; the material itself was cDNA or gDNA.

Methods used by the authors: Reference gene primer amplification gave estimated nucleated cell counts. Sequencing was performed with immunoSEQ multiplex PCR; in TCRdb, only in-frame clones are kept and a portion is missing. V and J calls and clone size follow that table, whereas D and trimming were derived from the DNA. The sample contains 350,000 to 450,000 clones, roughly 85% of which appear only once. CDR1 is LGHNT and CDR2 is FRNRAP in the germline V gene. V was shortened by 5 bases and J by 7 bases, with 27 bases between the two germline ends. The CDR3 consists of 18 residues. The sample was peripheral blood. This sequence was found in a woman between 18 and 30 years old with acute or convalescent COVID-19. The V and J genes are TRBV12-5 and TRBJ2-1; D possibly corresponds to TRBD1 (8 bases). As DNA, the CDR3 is TGTGCTAGTGGTCCAGGACAGGGCGGGGGTAGTATGTATAATGAGCAGTTCTTC. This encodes CASGPGQGGGSMYNEQFF.